The 7 T cell receptor beta chains below were found in one sample sequenced in a study of CXCR3-negative and CXCR3-positive naive CD8 T cells. UMI-labeled 5' RACE yielded the TRB cDNA libraries. TCRdb re-called the 5' RACE reads, yielding one record per CDR3 amino acid sequence without DNA. The sample totals 55,000 to 65,000 distinct CDR3 sequences; its top ten clones hold approximately 4.5%. Sequencing was done on a sample of naive CXCR3- CD8+ T cells from blood. Specified subset: CD45RO-CCR7+CD27+CD95- naive CD8+ T cells lacking CXCR3 (TNR3-). These receptors were obtained from a human donor in good health. Some clones in this sample may be carry-over from other donors' samples.

The chain couples TRBV27 to TRBJ2-7; without DNA, the TCRdb call of TRBD1 cannot be checked. CDR3 length: 14 amino acids. Germline V gene sequence: CDR1 MNHEY, CDR2 SMNVEV (reference sequence). Here the CDR3 reads CASAPSGVYYEQYF.

The chain couples TRBV5-4 to TRBJ2-2. Germline V gene lookup returns CDR1 SGHNT and CDR2 YYREEE (reference sequence). This CDR3 has 13 amino acids. The CDR3 sequence: CASSLGYTGELFF. Variable domain in full (rest from reference TRBV5-4 and TRBJ2-2): ETGVTQSPTHLIKTRGQQVTLRCSSQSGHNTVSWYQQALGQGPQFIFQYYREEENGRGNFPPRFSGLQFPNYSSELNVNALELDDSALYLCASSLGYTGELFFGEGSRLTVL.

V usage is TRBV11-2 and J usage is TRBJ1-4; absent DNA, TCRdb's TRBD1 call cannot be checked. CDR1 and CDR2 (germline): SGHAT, FQNNGV. The CDR3 contains 16 residues. The CDR3 reads CASNPGTDGRNEKLFF.

V is TRBV29-1 and J is TRBJ1-5. The CDR3 runs to 13 residues. Per germline, CDR1 SQVTM and CDR2 ANQGSEA. The CDR3 region is CSVDGKGNQPQHF.

This rearrangement joins TRBV10-3 to TRBJ1-2; TCRdb lists TRBD1, though no DNA is available to test this call. Per germline, CDR1 ENHRY and CDR2 SYGVKD. This CDR3 is built from 17 residues. CDR3 in amino acids: CAISESPGTVHEYGYTF.

This chain links TRBV7-9 with TRBJ1-1. CDR1 and CDR2 (germline): SEHNR, FQNEAQ (reference sequence). The CDR3 covers 12 residues. The CDR3: CASSPGLSEAFF.

The V call is TRBV24-1, the J call TRBJ2-5; absent DNA, TCRdb's TRBD1 call cannot be checked. The germline V gene encodes CDR1 KGHDR and CDR2 SFDVKD. CDR3 length: 18 residues. The CDR3 region is CATSDSLGDRGDQETQYF.